This T cell receptor (beta chain) was identified in a study of CXCR3-negative and CXCR3-positive naive CD8 T cells. Study outcomes and limitations: TRBV-TRBJ usage was similar across naive CXCR3 subsets but distinct in memory cells. No difference in surface CD5 was seen between naive subsets, and TCR strength was inferred from TRB CDR3 properties.

Subsets of CD8+ T cells were each sorted in triplicate at 270,000 or so cells apiece. Comments on this clonotype: The antigen is unknown.

The CDR3 length is 18 residues. The germline CDR1 and CDR2 sequences are LGHNA and YNFKEQ. The TRB cDNA libraries were prepared by 5' RACE with UMI labels. TCRdb re-analyzed the 5' RACE reads; it lists each CDR3 protein once, without DNA. The clone table shows tens of thousands of distinct CDR3 sequences, with the ten largest holding around 20%. The TCR originated in a human donor in good health. Some clones in this sample may be carry-over from other donors' samples. The chain uses TRBV4-2 and TRBJ2-1; TCRdb gives TRBD1 as the D gene, but with no DNA this cannot be confirmed. Sequenced material: memory CD8+ T cells from blood. The CDR3: CASSHTTLGGSYYNEQFF.